The following is a TCR beta chain sequence with its context. This sample is part of a study of CD8+ T cells in alopecia areata. About the research overall: Once tofacitinib had been taken for 6 to 18 months, 6 months off drug followed.

Treatment indicated: oral pan-JAK inhibitor, 5-10 mg twice daily. Extracted from the samples, RNA was reverse transcribed into cDNA to serve as the sequencing template. Profiled with immunoSEQ multiplex PCR; TCRdb holds only in-frame clones, not every one. The sample has about 140,000 clones; 86% are singletons. The germline gives CDR1 LGHNT, CDR2 FRNRAP. V was pared by 5 bases and J by 15 bases, with 8 bases between. The CDR3 length is 9 residues. Sequenced material: CD8+ T cells sorted from blood, taken at week 4, from a patient treated with tofacitinib. The V and J genes are TRBV12-5 and TRBJ2-1; D gene unclear. The clonotype originates from a human donor with alopecia areata. In nucleotides, the CDR3 is TGTGCTAGTGGTCCCCCGGGGTTCTTC. Amino acid sequence: CASGPPGFF.